Each of the 27 T cell receptor beta chains below was sequenced from the same sample in a study of OX40 agonist ivuxolimab in advanced cancers. Sequencing used immunoSEQ multiplex PCR; TCRdb keeps in-frame clones, though not all of them. The table has about 96,000 clones, about four fifths seen once. The source was CD4+ or CD8+ T cells sorted from blood, collected in a trial of the OX40 agonist ivuxolimab. All receptors derive from an adult with an advanced solid tumor such as melanoma, head and neck, liver or kidney cancer.

The chain links TRBV9 to TRBJ2-3, with D possibly TRBD1 on 6 matching bases. V was cut by 4 bases and J by 0 bases, with 12 bases left in between. Looked up from germline, CDR1 is SGDLS and CDR2 is YYNGEE. The length of the CDR3 is 15 residues. CDR3 nucleotides: TGTGCCAGCAGCTACCGACAGGCTAGCACAGATACGCAGTATTTT. This encodes CASSYRQASTDTQYF. The complete variable domain, with remaining parts taken from reference TRBV9 and TRBJ2-3, reads DSGVTQTPKHLITATGQRVTLRCSPRSGDLSVYWYQQSLDQGLQFLIQYYNGEERAKGNILERFSAQQFPDLHSELNLSSLELGDSALYFCASSYRQASTDTQYFGPGTRLTVL.

This chain uses TRBV7-8 with TRBJ2-7; 8 bases are a match to TRBD1. CDR1 is SGHVS and CDR2 is FQNEAQ in the germline V gene. This CDR3 contains 10 residues. CDR3 sequence reads: CGTGTPEQYF. The CDR3 coding sequence is TGTGGGACAGGGACTCCCGAGCAGTACTTC.

The V call is TRBV6-6, the J call TRBJ2-7; tentatively, D is TRBD1 or TRBD2 (5 bases each). This CDR3 is 14 amino acids long. Trimming cost V 6 bases and J 5 bases, with 17 bases left between them. CDR1 is MNHNY and CDR2 is SVGAGI in the germline V gene (reference sequence). The CDR3 region is CASSPEGPIHEQYF. CDR3 DNA sequence: TGTGCCAGCAGCCCCGAGGGACCAATCCACGAGCAGTACTTC.

The chain combines TRBV5-1 with TRBJ2-1, with 7 bases fitting TRBD2. The J segment lost 10 bases and the V segment lost 0 bases, leaving 4 bases of the junction unmatched. This CDR3 has 13 amino acids. Germline V gene data show CDR1 as SGHRS and CDR2 as YFSETQ. CDR3 residues: CASSLAGGPEQFF. In nucleotides, the CDR3 is TGCGCCAGCAGCTTGGCGGGGGGTCCGGAGCAGTTCTTC.

This clone came up once. The chain recombines TRBV27 with TRBJ1-2, with TRBD1 matching over 7 bases. Per germline, CDR1 MNHEY and CDR2 SMNVEV (reference sequence). V trimming: 5 bases; J trimming: 8 bases; junction bases outside the gene matches: 11. This CDR3 has 14 amino acids. CDR3 in DNA: TGTGCCAGCAGTCCCCAACAGGGGCGGTGGGGCTACACCTTC. This codes for CASSPQQGRWGYTF.

The V and J genes are TRBV7-7 and TRBJ2-7; D unclear. The ends were cut back, 0 bases at V and 0 bases at J, with 9 bases in the middle. The germline gives CDR1 SSHAT, CDR2 FNYEAQ (reference sequence). The CDR3 length is 15 residues. The CDR3 region is CASSLAQDPSYEQYF. The CDR3 DNA follows: TGTGCCAGCAGCTTAGCGCAGGACCCCTCCTACGAGCAGTACTTC.

This chain connects TRBV11-2 to TRBJ2-3, with 8 bases matching TRBD2. Looked up from germline, CDR1 is SGHAT and CDR2 is FQNNGV. The CDR3 has 14 amino acids. V was pared by 5 bases and J by 5 bases, with 6 bases of the junction left unmatched. The CDR3 coding sequence is TGTGCCAGCAGCCCAGGACTAGCTGGAGATACGCAGTATTTT. Protein product: CASSPGLAGDTQYF.

The chain carries TRBV5-1 and TRBJ2-5; 10 bases are shared with TRBD2. V trimming: 4 bases; J trimming: 0 bases; junction bases outside the gene matches: 9. Germline V gene sequence: CDR1 SGHRS, CDR2 YFSETQ. The CDR3 covers 17 residues. CDR3 sequence: CASSGRTSGNYQETQYF. The CDR3 DNA reads TGCGCCAGCAGCGGCAGGACTAGCGGAAATTACCAAGAGACCCAGTACTTC.

This rearrangement joins TRBV9 to TRBJ2-3; 9 positions agree with TRBD2. Germline assignment: CDR1 SGDLS and CDR2 YYNGEE. This CDR3 is built from 15 residues. Unmatched junction bases numbered 2, after V lost 3 bases and J lost 0 bases. The CDR3 protein is CASSESGGSTDTQYF. In DNA form, the CDR3 reads TGTGCCAGCAGCGAAAGCGGGGGGAGCACAGATACGCAGTATTTT.

The chain combines TRBV18 with TRBJ1-1, with D unresolved. The germline gives CDR1 KGHSH, CDR2 LQKENI. The CDR3 is 13 residues long. The ends were cut back, 6 bases at V and 1 base at J, with 9 bases in the middle. The DNA for the CDR3 is TGTGCCAGCTCGAGTGGGTCGAACACTGAAGCTTTCTTT. It is translated as CASSSGSNTEAFF.

Only a few counts were recorded for this clone. This rearrangement joins TRBV5-1 to TRBJ2-2; no clear D gene. The V end lost 0 bases, the J end lost 3 bases, and 9 bases lay between the germline ends. Germline values: CDR1 SGHRS, CDR2 YFSETQ. This CDR3 is built from 15 residues. CDR3 DNA sequence: TGCGCCAGCAGCTTGGAAAGCCGGGACACCGGGGAGCTGTTTTTT. Amino acids: CASSLESRDTGELFF.

This rearrangement joins TRBV18 to TRBJ2-5, with D perhaps assigned TRBD1 or TRBD2 (5 bases each). This CDR3 has 13 residues. Germline V lookup: CDR1 KGHSH, CDR2 LQKENI. The ends were cut back, 3 bases at V and 5 bases at J, with 10 bases in the middle. As DNA, the CDR3 is TGTGCCAGCTCACCCCAGGGACGGGAGACCCAGTACTTC. It encodes CASSPQGRETQYF.

The chain couples TRBV12-5 to TRBJ2-1, with TRBD2 matching over 14 bases. V gave up 4 bases and J gave up 10 bases; unmatched junction bases: 6. This CDR3 contains 15 residues. CDR1 and CDR2 from the germline V gene are LGHNT and FRNRAP. The CDR3 is CASGWGLAGVEEQFF. In DNA, the CDR3 is TGTGCTAGTGGTTGGGGACTAGCGGGAGTAGAAGAGCAGTTCTTC.

The chain uses TRBV10-1 and TRBJ1-2; D remains unclear. Trimming shortened V by 6 bases and J by 5 bases, and 10 bases separated the two germline ends. CDR1 WNHNN and CDR2 SYGVQD come from the germline V gene (reference sequence). The CDR3 length is 12 residues. The CDR3, as DNA: TGCGCCAGCAGCCCCACAGCGTATGGCTACACCTTC. Amino acids: CASSPTAYGYTF.

The chain uses TRBV13 and TRBJ1-3, with 9 bases lining up with TRBD1. Germline loops: CDR1 PRHDT, CDR2 FYEKMQ (reference sequence). The CDR3 loop spans 15 amino acids. The trim removed 7 bases at V and 0 bases at J, leaving 4 bases unmatched. The CDR3 region has the DNA TGTGCCAGCAAAGGACAGGGGTTCTCTGGAAACACCATATATTTT. It specifies CASKGQGFSGNTIYF.

The chain joins TRBV6-6 to TRBJ1-4; 7 bases align to TRBD1. The CDR3 has 12 residues. The V gene end was trimmed by 6 bases and the J gene end by 7 bases; junction bases not matched to a gene: 2. Germline CDR1 and CDR2: MNHNY and SVGAGI (reference sequence). Here the CDR3 reads CASRPGGEKLFF. CDR3 bases: TGTGCCAGCAGACCAGGGGGTGAAAAACTGTTTTTT.

The V call is TRBV29-1, the J call TRBJ2-3; weak D call: TRBD2 (6 bases). V was cut by 4 bases and J by 1 base, with 6 bases left in between. Per germline, CDR1 SQVTM and CDR2 ANQGSEA. The CDR3 runs 12 residues. The CDR3 sequence is CSVAGGTDTQYF. The CDR3 nucleotides are TGCAGCGTTGCGGGGGGCACAGATACGCAGTATTTT.

This sequence joins TRBV10-2 and TRBJ1-5; 9 bases line up with TRBD1. There are 15 residues in the CDR3. V shed 6 bases, J shed 6 bases, and the junction held 9 bases outside the gene matches. CDR1 WSHSY and CDR2 SAAADI come from the germline V gene. DNA of the CDR3: TGCGCCAGCAGCCGGGACAGGGAGGTTGGTCAGCCCCAGCATTTT. Its protein product is CASSRDREVGQPQHF.

The rearrangement joins TRBV7-9 to TRBJ1-2; D is undetermined. The CDR3 sequence is 13 residues long. CDR1 SEHNR and CDR2 FQNEAQ come from the germline V gene (reference sequence). The ends were cut back, 5 bases at V and 3 bases at J, with 10 bases in the middle. CDR3 amino acids: CASSPDGHYGYTF. CDR3 nucleotide sequence: TGTGCCAGCAGCCCGGACGGCCACTATGGCTACACCTTC.

The rearrangement joins TRBV9 to TRBJ2-1; TRBD2 matches at 8 bases. Germline V CDR1 and CDR2: SGDLS, YYNGEE. This CDR3 has 16 residues. Trimming cost V 4 bases and J 5 bases; bases outside gene matches: 11. The CDR3 DNA reads TGTGCCAGCAGCCCAGGGAGTACTAGCGGAAACAATGAGCAGTTCTTC. It specifies CASSPGSTSGNNEQFF. Together with reference TRBV9 and TRBJ2-1, the CDR3 gives the full variable domain: DSGVTQTPKHLITATGQRVTLRCSPRSGDLSVYWYQQSLDQGLQFLIQYYNGEERAKGNILERFSAQQFPDLHSELNLSSLELGDSALYFCASSPGSTSGNNEQFFGPGTRLTVL.

This clone has just one count. The V and J genes are TRBV14 and TRBJ2-1; the D call may be TRBD1 or TRBD2 (5 bases each). Trimming cost V 7 bases and J 12 bases, with 25 bases left between them. This CDR3 is built from 15 residues. The V gene's germline CDR1 is SGHDN and CDR2 FVKESK. CDR3 amino acids: CASNPPGTAADGQFF. The DNA of the CDR3 is TGTGCCAGCAACCCGCCCGGGACCGCAGCCGACGGGCAGTTCTTC.

The V call is TRBV2, the J call TRBJ2-1; 8 bases are a match to TRBD1. Trimming removed 3 bases from V and 2 bases from J; junction bases left unmatched: 3. This CDR3 spans 15 amino acids. CDR1 and CDR2 (germline): SNHLY, FYNNEI. CDR3 sequence reads: CASSDRDRPYNEQFF. The CDR3 DNA is TGTGCCAGCAGTGACAGGGACAGGCCCTACAATGAGCAGTTCTTC.

The CDR3 region is CAQATTYEQYF. CDR3 sequence (DNA): TGTGCCCAGGCTACCACCTACGAGCAGTACTTC. The chain has TRBV2 and TRBJ2-7; D gene ambiguous. The CDR3 runs to 11 residues. V was clipped by 11 bases and J by 2 bases, with 10 bases between them. Germline loops: CDR1 SNHLY, CDR2 FYNNEI. Filled out from reference TRBV2 and TRBJ2-7, the complete variable domain reads EPEVTQTPSHQVTQMGQEVILRCVPISNHLYFYWYRQILGQKVEFLVSFYNNEISEKSEIFDDQFSVERPDGSNFTLKIRSTKLEDSAMYFCAQATTYEQYFGPGTRLTVT.

The rearrangement uses TRBV13 and TRBJ2-7; D gene uncertain. Trimming took off 11 bases at V and 5 bases at J, with 22 bases between the two ends. The CDR3 runs 14 residues. The germline V gene encodes CDR1 PRHDT and CDR2 FYEKMQ (reference sequence). The CDR3 nucleotides read TGTGCCTCCCAGAGTGGACCTCTTATCCACGAGCAGTACTTC. This translates into CASQSGPLIHEQYF.

The chain employs TRBV6-1 and TRBJ2-1; D unresolved. Germline assignment: CDR1 MNHNS and CDR2 SASEGT. The CDR3 extends over 12 amino acids. Between the trimmed V and J ends, which lost 6 bases and 7 bases, there was a span of 10 bases. For the CDR3, the DNA is TGTGCCAGCAGCATTCGGAGAAATGAGCAGTTCTTC. Protein: CASSIRRNEQFF.

The rearrangement links TRBV6-1 to TRBJ2-2; D gene uncertain. This CDR3 has 15 amino acids. Germline V CDR1 and CDR2: MNHNS, SASEGT. Trimming left V 4 bases short and J 4 bases short, with 13 bases between. The CDR3 coding sequence is TGTGCCAGCAGTGTCATGGAGATGGGCACCGGGGAGCTGTTTTTT. Protein product: CASSVMEMGTGELFF.

This chain joins TRBV19 and TRBJ2-7; 8 bases line up with TRBD2. The germline V gene encodes CDR1 LNHDA and CDR2 SQIVND (reference sequence). V was pared by 5 bases and J by 4 bases, with 4 bases of the junction left unmatched. The CDR3 runs 13 residues. The CDR3 DNA reads TGTGCCAGTAGTGCTAGCGGGTTATACGAGCAGTACTTC. It translates to CASSASGLYEQYF.